Described below is a single T cell receptor (beta chain) sequence and its context. Using immunoSEQ multiplex PCR, the repertoire was profiled, and TCRdb retains in-frame clones only, with some absent. The top ten hold over 1.1% of the sample, which has about 250,000 clones, about 90% seen once. The data are from a study of blood T cell repertoires in COVID-19. Germline V gene lookup returns CDR1 SGHRS and CDR2 YFSETQ. The trim removed 3 bases at V and 2 bases at J, leaving 6 bases unmatched. This CDR3 comprises 15 residues. This receptor was identified in a man older than 75 with acute or convalescent COVID-19. Sequencing was carried out using peripheral blood. The V and J genes are TRBV5-1 and TRBJ2-5, with TRBD2 matching over 8 bases. The CDR3 loop reads CASSSSGGFQETQYF. Here the CDR3 DNA reads TGCGCCAGCAGCTCAAGCGGGGGTTTTCAAGAGACCCAGTACTTC.